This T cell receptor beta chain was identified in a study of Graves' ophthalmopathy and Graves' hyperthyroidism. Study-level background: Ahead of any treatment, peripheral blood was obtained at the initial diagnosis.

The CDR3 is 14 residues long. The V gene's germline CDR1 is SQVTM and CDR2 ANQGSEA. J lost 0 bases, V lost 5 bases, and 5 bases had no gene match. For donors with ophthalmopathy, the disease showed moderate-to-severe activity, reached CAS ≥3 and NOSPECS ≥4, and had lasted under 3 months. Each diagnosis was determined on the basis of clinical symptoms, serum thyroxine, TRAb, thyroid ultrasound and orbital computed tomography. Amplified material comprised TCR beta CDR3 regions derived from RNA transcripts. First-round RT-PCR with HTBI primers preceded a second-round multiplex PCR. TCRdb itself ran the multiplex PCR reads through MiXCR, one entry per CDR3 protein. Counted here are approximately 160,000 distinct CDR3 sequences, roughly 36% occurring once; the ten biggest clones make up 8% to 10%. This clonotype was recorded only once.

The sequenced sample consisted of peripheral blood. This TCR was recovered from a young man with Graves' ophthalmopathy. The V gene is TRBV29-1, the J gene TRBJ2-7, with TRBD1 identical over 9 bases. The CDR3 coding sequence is TGCAGCGTTCAAACAGGGGGCTACTCCTACGAGCAGTACTTC. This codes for CSVQTGGYSYEQYF.